Following are 13 T cell receptor beta chains from one sample sequenced in a study of blood T cell repertoires in COVID-19. TCRdb's table, derived via immunoSEQ multiplex PCR, lists solely in-frame clones and lacks some. This sample yields about 170,000 clones, of which roughly 82% are seen a single time; about 8.4% belongs to the top ten. Sequenced input: peripheral blood. The source is an older woman with acute or convalescent COVID-19.

V usage is TRBV7-9 and J usage is TRBJ2-1; 7 bases are shared with TRBD1. V shed 2 bases, J shed 0 bases, and the junction held 10 bases outside the gene matches. This CDR3 is 18 amino acids long. Germline V CDR1 and CDR2: SEHNR, FQNEAQ (reference sequence). DNA for the CDR3: TGTGCCAGCAGCTTAAGGGACAGCTTAGTCGGCTCCTACAATGAGCAGTTCTTC. Protein sequence: CASSLRDSLVGSYNEQFF.

A remark on this clone: The DNA is left out, because the CDR3 cannot be placed on it with certainty; the CDR3 is given as TCRdb lists it. The rearrangement links TRBV27 to TRBJ2-1; the D call TRBD2 from the table was never checked on the DNA. The CDR3 is made up of 17 amino acids, end residues included. Germline V gene sequence: CDR1 MNHEY, CDR2 SMNVEV (reference sequence). CDR3 protein: CASSSSTSGASYNEQFF.

The chain uses TRBV10-3 and TRBJ1-6; 9 bases map to TRBD1. This CDR3 has 17 amino acids. J was trimmed by 5 bases and V by 0 bases; bases with no gene match: 5. CDR1 and CDR2 from the germline V gene are ENHRY and SYGVKD. CDR3 nucleotide sequence: TGTGCCATCAGTGAGTCGGGACAGGGTAAAGATAATTCACCCCTCCACTTT. It codes for CAISESGQGKDNSPLHF.

V gene TRBV5-1 combines with J gene TRBJ2-5; TRBD2 agrees at 7 bases. The junction had 7 bases not matched to a gene; V was cut back by 1 base and J by 1 base. Germline V CDR1 and CDR2: SGHRS, YFSETQ. The CDR3 contains 16 residues. The chain's CDR3 is CASSLSLGGGQETQYF. CDR3 DNA sequence: TGCGCCAGCAGCTTGAGCTTGGGCGGGGGCCAAGAGACCCAGTACTTC. Supplemented by reference TRBV5-1 and TRBJ2-5, the full variable domain reads KAGVTQTPRYLIKTRGQQVTLSCSPISGHRSVSWYQQTPGQGLQFLFEYFSETQRNKGNFPGRFSGRQFSNSRSEMNVSTLELGDSALYLCASSLSLGGGQETQYFGPGTRLLVL.

The chain links TRBV19 to TRBJ2-5; the D gene is possibly TRBD1 (5 bases). The V gene lost 2 bases and the J gene lost 4 bases, with 14 bases spanning the gap. Germline loops: CDR1 LNHDA, CDR2 SQIVND (reference sequence). CDR3 length: 15 residues. The chain's CDR3 is CASSIRSGQAETQYF. DNA for the CDR3: TGTGCCAGTAGTATACGGTCAGGGCAAGCAGAGACCCAGTACTTC.

The rearrangement links TRBV3-1 (or the pseudogene TRBV3-2) to TRBJ2-1; TRBD2 agrees at 11 bases. This CDR3 contains 14 residues. The V segment lost 4 bases and the J segment 5 bases; nucleotides outside the gene matches: 1. Per germline, CDR1 LGHDT and CDR2 YNNKEL (reference sequence). CDR3 sequence: CASSPGLADNEQFF. The CDR3 DNA sequence: TGTGCCAGCAGCCCGGGACTAGCGGACAATGAGCAGTTCTTC.

The chain couples TRBV19 to TRBJ2-2, with D possibly TRBD2 on 5 matching bases. The CDR3 extends over 15 amino acids. Germline lookup yields CDR1 LNHDA and CDR2 SQIVND (reference sequence). The germline V and J ends were trimmed by 3 bases and 5 bases, with 13 bases remaining between them. CDR3 coding DNA: TGTGCCAGTAGTATGGCACGCGGCGGGACCGGGGAGCTGTTTTTT. Translation: CASSMARGGTGELFF.

This clone was picked up one time. The gene calls are TRBV15 and TRBJ1-2; 10 bases are a match to TRBD1. The J segment lost 3 bases and the V segment lost 0 bases, leaving 7 bases of the junction unmatched. The germline V gene encodes CDR1 LNHNV and CDR2 YYDKDF (reference sequence). The CDR3 runs 17 residues. DNA of the CDR3: TGTGCCACCAGCAGAGATTACGGGACAGGGGAGGACTATGGCTACACCTTC. The encoded protein is CATSRDYGTGEDYGYTF.

The V gene is TRBV20-1, the J gene TRBJ1-1; D uncertain. Germline V CDR1 and CDR2: DFQATT, SNEGSKA (reference sequence). The CDR3 has 11 residues. The CDR3 region has the DNA TGCAGAACGAGGAGTAACACTGAAGCTTTCTTT. Residues: CRTRSNTEAFF.

V usage is TRBV9 and J usage is TRBJ1-3, with D possibly TRBD1 on 6 matching bases. This CDR3 contains 20 residues. V lost 0 bases to trimming and J lost 0 bases, with 22 bases between them. Germline CDR1 reads SGDLS; CDR2 reads YYNGEE. CDR3 protein: CASSVGLGTDRTSSGNTIYF. CDR3 in DNA: TGTGCCAGCAGCGTAGGCCTAGGGACCGACAGGACAAGCTCTGGAAACACCATATATTTT.

The CDR3 protein is CASSTFSGPSDTQYF. CDR3 in DNA: TGTGCCAGCAGCACCTTTAGCGGGCCCTCGGATACGCAGTATTTT. This chain links TRBV7-9 with TRBJ2-3, with 7 bases identical to TRBD2. CDR3 length: 15 amino acids. The germline V gene encodes CDR1 SEHNR and CDR2 FQNEAQ (reference sequence). With 5 bases clipped from V and 6 bases from J, the junction kept 11 bases outside the gene matches. The full variable domain, in which reference TRBV7-9 and TRBJ2-3 provide the parts outside the CDR3, is DTGVSQNPRHKITKRGQNVTFRCDPISEHNRLYWYRQTLGQGPEFLTYFQNEAQLEKSRLLSDRFSAERPKGSFSTLEIQRTEQGDSAMYLCASSTFSGPSDTQYFGPGTRLTVL.

This clone occurred a few times. This chain uses TRBV3-1 (or the pseudogene TRBV3-2) with TRBJ1-1; 8 bases fit TRBD1. V trimming: 3 bases; J trimming: 9 bases; junction bases outside the gene matches: 12. CDR1 and CDR2 from the germline V gene are LGHDT and YNNKEL (reference sequence). The CDR3 spans 15 residues. CDR3 sequence reads: CASSHLLTGEGKAFF. For the CDR3, the DNA is TGTGCCAGCAGCCATTTATTGACAGGGGAAGGAAAAGCTTTCTTT.

The V and J genes are TRBV28 and TRBJ1-2; TRBD1 aligns across 10 bases. V lost 4 bases and J lost 6; bases outside the gene matches: 8. The CDR3 contains 15 residues. Per the germline V gene, CDR1 is MDHEN and CDR2 is SYDVKM. The DNA for the CDR3 is TGTGCCAGCAGTTCTCACCCGACAGGGGGCAATGGCTACACCTTC. Translating it yields CASSSHPTGGNGYTF.